These T cell receptor beta chains were read from a single sample in a study of cytomegalovirus exposure and HLA in healthy donors. Assay used: immunoSEQ multiplex PCR; TCRdb lists only in-frame clones, some missing. Seen in this sample are about 76,000 clones; the ten most common clones hold 5%. Sequencing used PBMCs. The receptors derive from a woman aged 35 to 49 in good health and CMV-seropositive. The CDR3 runs from the conserved cysteine through the conserved F or W. Fields, in order: D gene, J gene, V gene, CDR3 protein, CDR3 DNA. The D gene is left open where the match is weak.

d_gene: -
j_gene: TRBJ1-2
v_gene: TRBV7-2
CDR3aa: CASSLAPGGYTF
CDR3nt: TGTGCCAGCAGCTTAGCGCCGGGAGGCTACACCTTC

d_gene: TRBD1
j_gene: TRBJ1-1
v_gene: TRBV28
CDR3aa: CASSHLQGVNTEAFF
CDR3nt: TGTGCCAGCAGTCACCTGCAGGGGGTCAACACTGAAGCTTTCTTT

d_gene: TRBD1
j_gene: TRBJ2-7
v_gene: TRBV5-1
CDR3aa: CASSFGDRGDEQYF
CDR3nt: TGCGCCAGCAGCTTCGGGGACAGGGGAGACGAGCAGTACTTC

d_gene: TRBD1
j_gene: TRBJ2-5
v_gene: TRBV5-1
CDR3aa: CASSLAGTAIQETQYF
CDR3nt: TGCGCCAGCAGCTTGGCTGGGACAGCTATTCAAGAGACCCAGTACTTC

d_gene: -
j_gene: TRBJ2-3
v_gene: TRBV11-3
CDR3aa: CASSLVADTQYF
CDR3nt: TGTGCCAGCAGCTTAGTCGCAGATACGCAGTATTTT

d_gene: TRBD1
j_gene: TRBJ1-1
v_gene: TRBV6-6
CDR3aa: CATTPSGQGEAFF
CDR3nt: TGTGCCACCACACCATCCGGGCAGGGGGAGGCTTTCTTT

d_gene: TRBD1
j_gene: TRBJ2-7
v_gene: TRBV6-1
CDR3aa: CASRETGTYEQYF
CDR3nt: TGTGCCAGCAGGGAGACAGGGACCTACGAGCAGTACTTC

d_gene: -
j_gene: TRBJ1-5
v_gene: TRBV28
CDR3aa: CASSLGGDRQPQHF
CDR3nt: TGTGCCAGCAGTTTAGGCGGGGATCGTCAGCCCCAGCATTTT

d_gene: -
j_gene: TRBJ1-1
v_gene: TRBV11-2
CDR3aa: CASSPLGIGTLRRTEAFF
CDR3nt: TGTGCCAGCAGCCCCCTTGGTATCGGGACTCTTAGGCGGACTGAAGCTTTCTTT

d_gene: -
j_gene: TRBJ2-3
v_gene: TRBV28
CDR3aa: CASSSTRDTQYF
CDR3nt: TGTGCCAGCAGCTCCACAAGAGATACGCAGTATTTT

d_gene: TRBD2
j_gene: TRBJ2-7
v_gene: TRBV6-4
CDR3aa: CASSYSTSERFYEQYF
CDR3nt: TGTGCCAGCAGTTACTCGACTAGCGAAAGGTTCTACGAGCAGTACTTC

d_gene: -
j_gene: TRBJ1-3
v_gene: TRBV4-2
CDR3aa: CASSPDRSSGNTIYF
CDR3nt: TGTGCCAGCAGCCCGGATCGGAGCTCTGGAAACACCATATATTTT

d_gene: -
j_gene: TRBJ2-7
v_gene: TRBV7-2
CDR3aa: CASSLGLAGAVLF
CDR3nt: TGTGCCAGCAGCTTAGGGTTGGCAGGGGCCGTACTTTTC

d_gene: TRBD1
j_gene: TRBJ1-2
v_gene: TRBV19
CDR3aa: CARPDRDKKNYGYTF
CDR3nt: TGTGCCAGACCGGACAGGGATAAGAAAAACTATGGCTACACCTTC

d_gene: -
j_gene: TRBJ2-1
v_gene: TRBV6-4
CDR3aa: CASSPGHYSSYNEQFF
CDR3nt: TGTGCCAGCAGTCCGGGACACTACAGCTCCTACAATGAGCAGTTCTTC

d_gene: TRBD2
j_gene: TRBJ2-3
v_gene: TRBV2
CDR3aa: CASTMGLAGQYF
CDR3nt: TGTGCCAGCACTATGGGACTAGCGGGTCAGTATTTT

d_gene: -
j_gene: TRBJ2-3
v_gene: TRBV5-1
CDR3aa: CASSFGESTDTQYF
CDR3nt: TGCGCCAGCAGCTTCGGGGAAAGCACAGATACGCAGTATTTT

d_gene: TRBD1
j_gene: TRBJ1-6
v_gene: TRBV5-1
CDR3aa: CASSLSDTGGNSPLHF
CDR3nt: TGCGCCAGCAGCTTGTCCGATACAGGGGGTAATTCACCCCTCCACTTT

d_gene: TRBD2
j_gene: TRBJ2-7
v_gene: TRBV19
CDR3aa: CASSTPTSGGPNYEQYF
CDR3nt: TGTGCCAGTAGTACCCCGACTAGCGGGGGTCCCAACTACGAGCAGTACTTC

d_gene: -
j_gene: TRBJ2-1
v_gene: TRBV6-5
CDR3aa: CASSSGQGYVEQFF
CDR3nt: TGTGCCAGCAGCTCCGGGCAGGGATATGTTGAGCAGTTCTTC

d_gene: -
j_gene: TRBJ2-1
v_gene: TRBV10-1
CDR3aa: CASTEGQGYSYNEQFF
CDR3nt: TGCGCCAGCACTGAGGGGCAGGGGTATTCCTACAATGAGCAGTTCTTC

d_gene: -
j_gene: TRBJ1-1
v_gene: TRBV7-8
CDR3aa: CASSLGVDTEAFF
CDR3nt: TGTGCCAGCAGCTTAGGAGTGGACACTGAAGCTTTCTTT

d_gene: -
j_gene: TRBJ2-2
v_gene: TRBV10-3
CDR3aa: CAIKRETYTGELFF
CDR3nt: TGTGCCATCAAACGGGAGACATACACCGGGGAGCTGTTTTTT

d_gene: -
j_gene: TRBJ2-1
v_gene: TRBV7-6
CDR3aa: CASSLVGRGRYNEQFF
CDR3nt: TGTGCCAGCAGCTTAGTTGGGCGGGGGCGATACAATGAGCAGTTCTTC